Here is one T cell receptor (beta chain) with its context. This clone's antigen is unknown. One base away there is no much larger clone; base qualities are not given. This record belongs to a study of T cells in Graves' hyperthyroidism and ophthalmopathy (dated by TCRdb to the late 2010s). Regarding the complete study: Peripheral blood samples were taken at the time of initial diagnosis, prior to any treatment. To identify distinguishing TCR V-J signatures, a discovery cohort of about a hundred patients was used, comprising 43 with Graves' ophthalmopathy and approximately 57 with stable Graves' hyperthyroidism. Prospective prediction of ophthalmopathy was tested in an independent validation cohort of fewer than 20 hyperthyroidism patients and roughly 16 patients who later progressed to ophthalmopathy. The 95 to 100 discovery patients were randomly divided into training and test sets at a 7:3 ratio. In addition, the study compared T-cell repertoires in thyroid tissue and in blood from five to seven Graves' hyperthyroidism patients. Once sampling was done, hyperthyroidism patients were given methimazole at a starting dose of 30 mg daily, whereas ophthalmopathy patients were given high-dose intravenous methylprednisolone. The paper describes TCR Vbeta CDR3 sequencing of 135 peripheral blood samples, made up of roughly 40 ophthalmopathy patients, over 70 hyperthyroidism patients and roughly 17 progressor patients.

Here V drops 5 bases and J drops 8 bases, and the junction holds 11 bases not matched to any gene. CDR1 and CDR2, looked up from the germline V gene (reference sequence), are PRHDT and FYEKMQ. The cysteine opens and the phenylalanine closes a CDR3 of 16 amino acids. Only the CDR3 DNA is retained, 48 bases long and in frame from the first base. General conclusions and limits of the study: A 13 V-J signature model separated ophthalmopathy from stable hyperthyroidism, with roughly 88% sensitivity and 81.08% specificity in cross-validation and 80%/75% in testing. During validation, the model predicted progression to ophthalmopathy a median of approximately 7 months ahead of onset, with approximately 70% sensitivity and 72% to 80% specificity. Sample size was not statistically predetermined, and investigators were not blinded to group allocation. Most expanded thyroid clonotypes (frequency above 0.001) were also found in blood, which suggests that blood repertoires may mirror thyroid immune responses.

Ophthalmopathy patients had moderately to severely active disease, with a Clinical Activity Score of 3 or more, a NOSPECS grade of 4 or more, and a disease duration of less than 3 months. Patients with uncontrolled infections, other autoimmune diseases, pregnancy or lactation were excluded. Diagnoses were established on the basis of clinical symptoms, serum thyroxine and TRAb, thyroid ultrasound, and orbital computed tomography. Ficoll-Paque density gradient centrifugation was used to isolate PBMCs from about 9 ml of fresh peripheral blood. Trizol reagent was used to extract total RNA, and RNA quality was then checked on an Agilent 2100 Bioanalyzer. Amplification of TCR beta CDR3 regions was carried out from RNA transcripts. The TCR CDR3 was subjected to a first round of RT-PCR using the HTBI primer set and the Qiagen OneStep RT-PCR kit. The libraries were constructed in a second round of multiplex PCR and then size-selected and purified. The libraries were sequenced on an Illumina HiSeq2000 using paired-end 100 bp reads. The study's processing was this. Raw data were processed with SOAPnuke, discarding reads with adapters, uncalled bases, mean Phred below 15, or no exact constant-primer or identifier match. COPE v1.2.5 was used to merge high-quality paired reads, and clonotypes were defined as unique nucleotide sequences. MiTCR v1.1 was used to align clonotypes to the IMGT TRBV, TRBD and TRBJ reference segments. Analysis was restricted to V-J combinations with a frequency above 0.0001, which covered 99.2% of repertoires. The TCS score was defined as the ratio of F50 (clonal expansion) to E x V (chaos), calculated using BLOSUM62-based TCRdist between CDR3 peptides within each V-J. Welch's t-statistics and random forest reduced roughly 530 V-J features to 10 to 15, which were used in a naive Bayes classifier (R e1071). The raw public reads went through TCRdb reprocessing: fastp at Q25, MiXCR clone calling, in-frame beta chains kept. Entries are consolidated by CDR3 protein sequence, retaining the most common genes and DNA. The V and J calls were determined by TCRdb, not by the authors. In all, the sample holds around 50,000 distinct CDR3 sequences, and approximately 48% of those were seen once. Just over 9% of the sample is taken by the ten largest.

The chain employs TRBV13 and TRBJ1-6; 8 middle bases align to TRBD1. This TCR came from a woman in her forties or fifties with Graves' ophthalmopathy. Input material: blood. The CDR3 reads CASSGQGGRRDSPLHF. The nucleotide sequence is TGTGCCAGCAGCGGACAGGGCGGGAGGAGAGATTCACCCCTCCACTTT.